The clone carrying this T cell receptor beta chain was observed many times. The germline V and J ends were trimmed by 4 bases and 0 bases, with 19 bases remaining between them. Germline CDR1 reads MGHRA; CDR2 reads YSYEKL. The CDR3 length is 17 residues. TCRdb's table, derived via immunoSEQ multiplex PCR, lists solely in-frame clones and lacks some. The table records 150,000 to 200,000 clones, around 80% of them present only once. The sample belongs to a study of blood T cell repertoires in COVID-19. Clinical history as reported by participants underpinned cohort assignment. Sequencing was done on a sample of PBMCs or T cells enriched from blood (not recorded which). V gene TRBV4-1 combines with J gene TRBJ2-7; possible D gene TRBD1, 5 bases. This sequence originates from a man in his 60s who had been exposed to COVID-19. The CDR3 region is CASSRRARNWSSYEQYF. The DNA for the CDR3 is TGCGCCAGCAGCCGCAGGGCTCGGAACTGGAGCTCCTACGAGCAGTACTTC.